This entry is about one T cell receptor (beta chain). The source of the sample is a study of blood T cell repertoires in COVID-19. The overall study: Acute-phase and convalescent COVID-19 samples originated in the United States, Italy and Spain. From T cells, B-cell-depleted T cells, or PBMCs came the material, which was cDNA or gDNA.

Seattle researchers signed up patients amid active infection and tracked them longitudinally. As processed by the authors: Reference gene primer amplification in the assay estimated nucleated cell counts. Clones were read by immunoSEQ multiplex PCR, and TCRdb kept only the in-frame ones, dropping some. V, J and clone size reflect that table, while D and trimming were determined from the DNA. The data show some 150,000 clones, with around 82% seen just once and under 0.8% held by the top ten. The origin of this receptor is a man in his sixties with COVID-19, enrolled during active disease. Sequencing was performed on peripheral blood.

CDR3 region: CASSLTGVNEKLFF. The CDR3 nucleotides are TGTGCCAGCAGCCTGACAGGTGTTAATGAAAAACTGTTTTTT. The gene calls are TRBV3-1 (or the pseudogene TRBV3-2) and TRBJ1-4, with a tentative D call TRBD1 (6 bases). The CDR3 is made up of 14 amino acids. V lost 4 bases to trimming and J lost 4 bases, with 10 bases between them. CDR1 is LGHDT and CDR2 is YNNKEL in the germline V gene (reference sequence).